This T cell receptor (beta chain) was obtained from a study of cytomegalovirus exposure and HLA in healthy donors. The CDR3 has 12 amino acids. CDR1 is SGHNT, CDR2 YYREEE, per germline (reference sequence). Trimming removed 3 bases from V and 5 bases from J, with 8 bases in between. Study observations and caveats: A later analysis linked a missense DCLRE1C variant to TCR beta V- and J-gene trimming.

In regard to this clone: Its matching antigen is unknown.

This PCR relied on a set of 60 Vbeta primers and 13 Jbeta primers. The repertoire was sequenced with immunoSEQ multiplex PCR; TCRdb's copy has only in-frame clones and lacks some. The sample includes 110,000 to 150,000 clones, over 60% seen only once; the top ten take 2% to 2.5%. The clonotype comes from a man in his forties in good health and CMV-seronegative. The chain joins TRBV5-4 to TRBJ1-2; D is unclear. Material: PBMCs. CDR3 amino acids: CASSWESYGYTF. In DNA form, the CDR3 reads TGTGCCAGCAGCTGGGAGTCTTATGGCTACACCTTC.